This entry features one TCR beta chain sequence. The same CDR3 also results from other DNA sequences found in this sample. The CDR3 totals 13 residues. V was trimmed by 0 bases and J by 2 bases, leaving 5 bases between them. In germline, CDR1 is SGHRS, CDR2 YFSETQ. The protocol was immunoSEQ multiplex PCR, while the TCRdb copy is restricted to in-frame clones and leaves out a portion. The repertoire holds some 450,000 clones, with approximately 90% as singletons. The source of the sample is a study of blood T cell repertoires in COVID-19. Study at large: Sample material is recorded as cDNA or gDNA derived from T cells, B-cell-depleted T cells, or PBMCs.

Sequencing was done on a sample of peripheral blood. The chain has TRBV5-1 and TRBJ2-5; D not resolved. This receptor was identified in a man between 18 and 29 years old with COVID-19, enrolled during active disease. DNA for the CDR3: TGCGCCAGCAGCTTGGGGCTGCAAGAGACCCAGTACTTC. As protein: CASSLGLQETQYF.